The 22 T cell receptor beta chains below were found in one sample sequenced in a study of blood T cell repertoires in COVID-19. Clones were sequenced by immunoSEQ multiplex PCR, and TCRdb holds only the in-frame ones, with some missing. In the table there are approximately 210,000 clones, around four fifths of which are singletons. The sample was peripheral blood. Every receptor here comes from a woman in her forties or fifties with acute or convalescent COVID-19.

The V and J genes are TRBV30 and TRBJ2-7, with 7 bases lining up with TRBD2. V dropped 0 bases and J dropped 6; count of bases not matched to a gene: 11. CDR1 and CDR2 from the germline V gene are GTSNPN and SVGIG (reference sequence). This CDR3 spans 15 amino acids. CDR3 bases: TGTGCCTGGAGTGTCATGGGGGAGGGAATGGGCGAGCAGTACTTC. Protein product: CAWSVMGEGMGEQYF.

This clone came up once. The genes are TRBV5-1 and TRBJ2-3; 14 bases fit TRBD2. This CDR3 comprises 17 residues. Germline V CDR1 and CDR2: SGHRS, YFSETQ. With V trimmed by 4 bases and J by 0 bases, 4 bases remained unmatched. CDR3 nucleotides: TGCGCCAGCAGCGTGGGACTAGCGGGAGTCAGCACAGATACGCAGTATTTT. Its translation: CASSVGLAGVSTDTQYF.

This rearrangement joins TRBV19 to TRBJ1-1, with D maybe TRBD1 (5 bases). The V gene lost 3 bases and the J gene lost 0 bases, with 11 bases spanning the gap. CDR1 and CDR2 (germline): LNHDA, SQIVND (reference sequence). The CDR3 runs 15 residues. The CDR3 sequence is CASSIQRQLNTEAFF. As DNA, the CDR3 is TGTGCCAGTAGTATCCAGAGACAGTTGAACACTGAAGCTTTCTTT.

This clone appeared once. This sequence joins TRBV28 and TRBJ2-3; TRBD2 aligns across 10 bases. The CDR3 has 15 residues. The V segment lost 6 bases and the J segment 3 bases; nucleotides outside the gene matches: 6. Germline values: CDR1 MDHEN, CDR2 SYDVKM. DNA of the CDR3: TGTGCCAGCAGCCCGCTAGCGGGAGTGACAGATACGCAGTATTTT. It is translated as CASSPLAGVTDTQYF.

This chain links TRBV2 with TRBJ1-5; D gene ambiguous. Germline assignment: CDR1 SNHLY and CDR2 FYNNEI. CDR3 length: 11 residues. V gave up 3 bases and J gave up 14 bases, with 11 bases separating them. This chain's CDR3 is CASSDRTGEHF. The CDR3 nucleotides are TGTGCCAGCAGTGATCGGACGGGAGAGCATTTT.

V gene TRBV12-3 or TRBV12-4 combines with J gene TRBJ2-5, with D unresolved. The germline V and J ends were trimmed by 3 bases and 7 bases, with 6 bases remaining between them. The CDR3 totals 11 residues. The CDR3 bases are TGTGCCAGCAGTTTGTCCGGGACCCAGTACTTC. This translates into CASSLSGTQYF.

The chain couples TRBV3-1 (or the pseudogene TRBV3-2) to TRBJ2-2; D not certain. The length of the CDR3 is 15 residues. The germline V and J ends were trimmed by 1 base and 5 bases, with 11 bases remaining between them. In germline, CDR1 is LGHDT, CDR2 YNNKEL (reference sequence). CDR3 sequence: CASSQGSYGTGELFF. The CDR3 coding sequence is TGTGCCAGCAGCCAAGGTAGTTACGGGACCGGGGAGCTGTTTTTT.

The rearrangement uses TRBV5-1 and TRBJ2-3, with 8 bases aligning to TRBD1. V dropped 3 bases and J dropped 5; count of bases not matched to a gene: 8. Looked up from germline, CDR1 is SGHRS and CDR2 is YFSETQ. This CDR3 has 15 amino acids. This chain's CDR3 is CASSSPGGKGDTQYF. The DNA of the CDR3 is TGCGCCAGCAGCTCACCAGGGGGCAAGGGAGATACGCAGTATTTT.

The chain carries TRBV5-1 and TRBJ1-1; a possible D gene is TRBD1 (5 bases). The germline V gene has CDR1 SGHRS and CDR2 YFSETQ. V was clipped by 7 bases and J by 0 bases, with 13 bases between them. The CDR3 consists of 14 residues. The CDR3 nucleotides are TGCGCCAGCTCGGGGGGTTCGATGAACACTGAAGCTTTCTTT. This sequence encodes CASSGGSMNTEAFF.

This sequence joins TRBV7-2 and TRBJ2-7; a weak D match, TRBD1 (6 bases). V lost 1 base, J lost 2 bases, and 9 bases lay in between. The CDR3 covers 14 residues. Germline V gene sequence: CDR1 SGHTA, CDR2 FQGNSA. The DNA of the CDR3 is TGTGCCAGCAGCTTAGGACAGGCGGCCTACGAGCAGTACTTC. This sequence encodes CASSLGQAAYEQYF.

The chain employs TRBV5-4 and TRBJ2-1; D perhaps matches TRBD2 (6 bases). Trimming took 0 bases from V and 4 from J, leaving 11 bases between them. Looked up from germline, CDR1 is SGHNT and CDR2 is YYREEE (reference sequence). The CDR3 extends over 15 amino acids. CDR3 DNA sequence: TGTGCCAGCAGCTTGGGCGGGGCCCAATACAATGAGCAGTTCTTC. Encoded protein: CASSLGGAQYNEQFF.

The V and J genes are TRBV7-3 and TRBJ2-3; a possible D gene is TRBD2 (5 bases). This CDR3 is built from 19 residues. Trimming removed 2 bases from V and 2 bases from J, with 23 bases in between. Germline lookup yields CDR1 SGHTA and CDR2 FQGTGA. CDR3 in DNA: TGTGCCAGCAGCTTAGGTCCCCCGCCGGCGGGCCTAGACACAGATACGCAGTATTTT. It translates to CASSLGPPPAGLDTDTQYF.

V is TRBV6-6 and J is TRBJ2-2; 8 nucleotides match TRBD2. CDR3 length: 16 amino acids. Germline V lookup: CDR1 MNHNY, CDR2 SVGAGI (reference sequence). With V trimmed by 0 bases and J by 4 bases, 4 bases remained unmatched. DNA of the CDR3: TGTGCCAGCAGTTACTCGACGAGCGGGAGCACCGGGGAGCTGTTTTTT. Its translation: CASSYSTSGSTGELFF.

The V call is TRBV7-2, the J call TRBJ1-2, with D perhaps matching TRBD1 (5 bases). The germline CDR1 and CDR2 sequences are SGHTA and FQGNSA. The ends were cut back, 3 bases at V and 11 bases at J, with 10 bases in the middle. CDR3 length: 11 residues. The CDR3 coding sequence is TGTGCCAGCAGCTTGGGACTGGTGTACACCTTC. Encoded protein: CASSLGLVYTF.

The CDR3 here is CASSQSRETQYF. The DNA for the CDR3 is TGTGCCAGCAGCCAAAGCCGGGAGACCCAGTACTTC. The chain uses TRBV14 and TRBJ2-5, with D hard to call. CDR1 is SGHDN, CDR2 FVKESK, per germline. This CDR3 is built from 12 residues. Trimming stripped 2 bases from V and 5 bases from J, with 6 bases between.

CDR3 sequence: CASSQPVLAGGVSYEQYF. In DNA form, the CDR3 reads TGTGCCAGCAGCCAACCCGTTTTAGCGGGAGGGGTTTCCTACGAGCAGTACTTC. V and J are TRBV11-2 and TRBJ2-7, with 11 nucleotides matching TRBD2. V was clipped by 5 bases and J by 1 base; unmatched bases: 13. The length of the CDR3 is 18 residues. Germline assignment: CDR1 SGHAT and CDR2 FQNNGV.

This clone has only one observation. The chain has TRBV9 and TRBJ2-2, with 7 bases matching TRBD2. V lost 0 bases and J lost 4; bases outside the gene matches: 6. This CDR3 is built from 16 residues. Germline loops: CDR1 SGDLS, CDR2 YYNGEE. The CDR3: CASSVGGASGTGELFF. CDR3 sequence (DNA): TGTGCCAGCAGCGTAGGTGGGGCTAGCGGCACCGGGGAGCTGTTTTTT.

V usage is TRBV19 and J usage is TRBJ2-3, with 9 bases that match TRBD1. The CDR3 has 16 residues. The V gene's germline CDR1 is LNHDA and CDR2 SQIVND (reference sequence). Trimming took 3 bases from V and 5 from J; bases not matched to a gene: 9. The CDR3 loop is CASSMLGDRARDTQYF. The CDR3 nucleotides are TGTGCCAGTAGTATGTTAGGGGACAGGGCACGAGATACGCAGTATTTT. Variable domain in full (rest from reference TRBV19 and TRBJ2-3): DGGITQSPKYLFRKEGQNVTLSCEQNLNHDAMYWYRQDPGQGLRLIYYSQIVNDFQKGDIAEGYSVSREKKESFPLTVTSAQKNPTAFYLCASSMLGDRARDTQYFGPGTRLTVL.

V and J are TRBV28 and TRBJ2-3; weak D call: TRBD1 (5 bases). V was shortened by 4 bases and J by 2 bases, with 16 bases between the two germline ends. The CDR3 contains 16 residues. The V gene's germline CDR1 is MDHEN and CDR2 SYDVKM. DNA for the CDR3: TGTGCCAGCAGTTCCCCCGACAGTACGACCACAGATACGCAGTATTTT. As protein: CASSSPDSTTTDTQYF. The variable domain in full, completed from reference TRBV28 and TRBJ2-3, reads DVKVTQSSRYLVKRTGEKVFLECVQDMDHENMFWYRQDPGLGLRLIYFSYDVKMKEKGDIPEGYSVSREKKERFSLILESASTNQTSMYLCASSSPDSTTTDTQYFGPGTRLTVL.

The CDR3 is CATSDLSGARTNTDTQYF. The CDR3 coding sequence is TGTGCCACCAGTGATTTGAGCGGGGCCCGAACAAACACAGATACGCAGTATTTT. The genes are TRBV24-1 and TRBJ2-3; 7 bases agree with TRBD2. The CDR3 runs 18 residues. V lost 0 bases, J lost 2 bases, and 10 bases stayed unmatched. The germline V gene has CDR1 KGHDR and CDR2 SFDVKD.

This clone has only a few counts. J is TRBJ1-3 and V is TRBV5-1; 8 nucleotides match TRBD1. The V and J ends lost 2 bases and 0 bases, in that order; junction bases with no gene match: 7. The CDR3 length is 17 residues. Per the germline V gene, CDR1 is SGHRS and CDR2 is YFSETQ. CDR3 sequence: CASSLGGQGISGNTIYF. DNA of the CDR3: TGCGCCAGCAGCTTAGGAGGACAGGGAATCTCTGGAAACACCATATATTTT.

The V and J genes are TRBV13 and TRBJ2-1; 12 bases are shared with TRBD2. The V segment lost 3 bases and the J segment 7 bases; nucleotides outside the gene matches: 1. There are 14 residues in the CDR3. Per the germline V gene, CDR1 is PRHDT and CDR2 is FYEKMQ (reference sequence). CDR3 in DNA: TGTGCCAGCAGCTTCCTAGCGGGGGGGAATGAGCAGTTCTTC. As protein: CASSFLAGGNEQFF. Complete variable domain (other parts from reference TRBV13 and TRBJ2-1): AAGVIQSPRHLIKEKRETATLKCYPIPRHDTVYWYQQGPGQDPQFLISFYEKMQSDKGSIPDRFSAQQFSDYHSELNMSSLELGDSALYFCASSFLAGGNEQFFGPGTRLTVL.